This T cell receptor beta chain was sequenced during a study of PD-L1 blockade in urothelial cancer. Whole-study context: Patients with male sex and bladder-origin urothelial cancer accounted for about 85% of the roughly 29 enrolled. Blood was evaluated 3 weeks (second dose) and 6 weeks after therapy began. General study results and limits: Blood TCR clonality below the median before treatment was a predictor of better survival.

The CDR3 contains 15 residues. In germline, CDR1 is MDHEN, CDR2 SYDVKM. The J segment lost 3 bases and the V segment lost 3 bases, leaving 5 bases of the junction unmatched. As to time point: pretreatment peripheral blood. In its sample, this clone was seen a few times. Its antigen is undetermined. Profiled with immunoSEQ multiplex PCR; TCRdb holds only in-frame clones, not every one. The sample has 85,000 to 90,000 clones; more than 70% are singletons. Sequencing was performed on PBMCs, taken around atezolizumab (anti-PD-L1) treatment. This chain joins TRBV28 and TRBJ2-3, with TRBD1 identical over 8 bases. The clonotype originates from an elderly woman with urothelial cancer. The CDR3 region has the DNA TGTGCCAGCAGTTTTGACAGGGGTGGGACAGATACGCAGTATTTT. Translating gives CASSFDRGGTDTQYF.